These 22 T cell receptor beta chains were all obtained from the same sample, sequenced in a study of blood T cells in healthy people across ages. Sample-barcoded 5' priming and a J-beta primer mix drove a second PCR of roughly 7 to 11 cycles. TCRdb analysed the 5' RACE reads with MiXCR anew, one entry per CDR3 protein. This table has about 760,000 distinct CDR3 sequences, roughly 25% appearing once. The sample was also reused in another study, on T cells of mothers and their children.

Sequenced: blood. These TCRs come from a boy aged 5-17 years in good health.

This clonotype was picked up a small number of times. This rearrangement joins TRBV11-2 to TRBJ2-5, with 10 bases identical to TRBD2. The J call is in doubt because the DNA end fits TRBJ2-1 better. Germline V gene data show CDR1 as SGHAT and CDR2 as FQNNGV. This CDR3 is 15 amino acids long. The CDR3 DNA sequence: TGTGCCAGCAGCTTAAGCGGGGGGGCCCACAATGAGCAGTTCTTC. Translated: CASSLSGGAHNEQFF.

The chain recombines TRBV5-5 with TRBJ1-5; D is ambiguous. V was shortened by 0 bases and J by 4 bases, with 5 bases between the two germline ends. The germline V gene encodes CDR1 SGHKS and CDR2 YYEKEE (reference sequence). The CDR3 length is 13 residues. CDR3: CASSLEHNQPQHF. Here the CDR3 DNA reads TGTGCCAGCAGCTTGGAACATAATCAGCCCCAGCATTTT.

This clonotype was counted between two and nine times. The V call is TRBV6-6, the J call TRBJ2-1, with unresolved D. The J call may not be correct, given that the DNA end is closer to TRBJ2-5. Germline CDR1 is MNHNY and CDR2 is SVGAGI (reference sequence). This CDR3 has 14 amino acids. In DNA, the CDR3 is TGTGCCAGCAGTTACTCTAACTCCCTGGAGACCCAGTACTTC. It encodes CASSYSNSLETQYF.

The chain recombines TRBV2 with TRBJ1-1, with D perhaps TRBD1 (5 bases). Germline values: CDR1 SNHLY, CDR2 FYNNEI. V was shortened by 4 bases and J by 5 bases, with 17 bases between the two germline ends. The CDR3 contains 15 residues. The CDR3 here is CASSGGRTRGTEAFF. For the CDR3, the DNA is TGTGCCAGCAGTGGGGGGAGGACCCGGGGGACTGAAGCTTTCTTT.

The gene calls are TRBV27 and TRBJ2-5, with TRBD2 matching over 11 bases. The DNA end is more similar to TRBJ2-1, so the J call may be wrong. Germline-derived CDR1 and CDR2 are MNHEY and SMNVEV (reference sequence). The length of the CDR3 is 15 residues. The CDR3 nucleotides are TGTGCCAGCAGTTTGACTAGCGGGATTGTCGATGAGCAGTTCTTC. It translates to CASSLTSGIVDEQFF.

The chain has TRBV21-1 and TRBJ1-5; TRBD1, the D gene given by the table, was not confirmed from the DNA. TRBV21-1 is listed as a pseudogene. CDR3 length: 17 amino acids. CDR3 nucleotides: TGTGCCAGCAGCACAATCTTCACAGGGAAAAGCAATCAGCCCCAGCATTTT. Protein product: CASSTIFTGKSNQPQHF.

This chain connects TRBV20-1 to TRBJ2-3, with TRBD2 matching over 9 bases. J lost 2 bases, V lost 1 base, and 1 base had no gene match. This CDR3 has 14 residues. Germline assignment: CDR1 DFQATT and CDR2 SNEGSKA (reference sequence). The CDR3 here is CSARVAGDTDTQYF. The CDR3 DNA sequence: TGCAGTGCTAGAGTAGCGGGGGACACAGATACGCAGTATTTT.

This clonotype was seen more than once but under ten times. This chain links TRBV10-3 with TRBJ2-3; 7 nucleotides line up with TRBD2. Germline V gene data show CDR1 as ENHRY and CDR2 as SYGVKD. CDR3 length equals 16 residues. V dropped 6 bases and J dropped 5; count of bases not matched to a gene: 14. In DNA, the CDR3 is TGTGCCATCAGGCGGGGCGGCGGGAGATTTGAAGATACGCAGTATTTT. Encoded protein: CAIRRGGGRFEDTQYF.

The count of this clonotype is one. The missing conserved phenylalanine or tryptophan at the end of this CDR3 makes a read error likely. The gene calls are TRBV12-3 or TRBV12-4 and TRBJ1-6; D might be TRBD1 (6 bases). The CDR3 sequence is 17 residues long. Trimming removed 3 bases from V and 5 bases from J, with 17 bases in between. Here the CDR3 DNA reads TGTGCCAGCAGTTTTCTTTGGGGGCGGCAAAATAATTCACCCCTCCACCTT. Protein sequence: CASSFLWGRQNNSPLHL.

This clonotype was seen only a few times. This chain connects TRBV3-1 to TRBJ2-7; 8 nucleotides match TRBD2. V was pared by 3 bases and J by 6 bases, with 7 bases of the junction left unmatched. The CDR3 is 14 residues long. CDR1 and CDR2 (germline): LGHDT, YNNKEL (reference sequence). The CDR3 region is CASSQTGLEVEQYF. CDR3 sequence (DNA): TGTGCCAGCAGCCAGACGGGACTAGAGGTCGAGCAGTACTTC.

The DNA for the CDR3 is TGCGCCAGCAGCACTATACGGAGAAGCACAGATACGCAGTATTTT. This sequence encodes CASSTIRRSTDTQYF. The chain joins TRBV5-1 to TRBJ2-3; D unresolved. CDR1 and CDR2 from the germline V gene are SGHRS and YFSETQ. This CDR3 has 15 amino acids. The ends were cut back, 4 bases at V and 0 bases at J, with 12 bases in the middle.

J is TRBJ2-1 and V is TRBV7-9, with 10 bases identical to TRBD1. V shed 5 bases and J 4 bases; nucleotides not matched to a gene: 8. The CDR3 is 16 amino acids. Per germline, CDR1 SEHNR and CDR2 FQNEAQ (reference sequence). CDR3 protein: CASSPPDRGSYNEQFF. CDR3 DNA: TGTGCCAGCAGCCCCCCGGACAGGGGGAGTTACAATGAGCAGTTCTTC.

The chain couples TRBV7-2 to TRBJ2-1; TRBD1 matches at 9 bases. CDR1 SGHTA and CDR2 FQGNSA come from the germline V gene. This CDR3 is built from 16 residues. The ends lost 5 bases at V and 1 base at J; junction bases unmatched: 6. The CDR3 coding sequence is TGTGCCAGCAGCACAGGGGGCGTTGGGTCCTACAATGAGCAGTTCTTC. Its translation: CASSTGGVGSYNEQFF.

This clonotype was found a few times. The genes are TRBV4-1 and TRBJ2-5; D gene uncertain. Judging by the DNA end, TRBJ2-7 fits better; the J call may be wrong. This CDR3 spans 14 amino acids. The germline gives CDR1 MGHRA, CDR2 YSYEKL. CDR3 DNA: TGCGCCAGCAGCCAAGATTTTACTAAATTCGAGCAGTACTTC. It specifies CASSQDFTKFEQYF.

V and J are TRBV14 and TRBJ2-7; D remains ambiguous. Trimming cost V 1 base and J 5 bases, with 9 bases left between them. This CDR3 region has 13 residues. CDR1 is SGHDN and CDR2 is FVKESK in the germline V gene. In DNA, the CDR3 is TGTGCCAGCAGCCAAGGGTTGACACACGAGCAGTACTTC. Translating gives CASSQGLTHEQYF.

This chain joins TRBV28 and TRBJ2-5; no clear D. The CDR3 is made up of 15 amino acids. The germline gives CDR1 MDHEN, CDR2 SYDVKM. The V gene lost 2 bases and the J gene lost 1 base, with 11 bases spanning the gap. In DNA form, the CDR3 reads TGTGCCAGCAGTTTACCGCCGAGTGGCCAAGAGACCCAGTACTTC. Translated, it gives CASSLPPSGQETQYF.

V and J are TRBV21-1 and TRBJ2-7; the tabulated D call, TRBD1, remains unverified against the DNA. The end of the DNA fits TRBJ2-1 better, so the J call may be wrong. TRBV21-1 is tagged as a pseudogene. The CDR3 extends over 15 amino acids. CDR3 loop: CAPRVGGDPDNEQFF. CDR3 nucleotides: TGTGCCCCTAGGGTGGGGGGGGATCCTGACAATGAGCAGTTCTTC.

The CDR3 coding sequence is TGTGCCAGTAGTATTTCGGACGGAGAGACCCAGTACTTC. Its translation is CASSISDGETQYF. J is TRBJ2-5 and V is TRBV19; D remains unclear. Per germline, CDR1 LNHDA and CDR2 SQIVND (reference sequence). This CDR3 has 13 residues. V was trimmed by 3 bases and J by 4 bases, leaving 9 bases between them. Drawing the rest from reference TRBV19 and TRBJ2-5, the complete variable domain is DGGITQSPKYLFRKEGQNVTLSCEQNLNHDAMYWYRQDPGQGLRLIYYSQIVNDFQKGDIAEGYSVSREKKESFPLTVTSAQKNPTAFYLCASSISDGETQYFGPGTRLLVL.

The chain links TRBV11-2 to TRBJ2-7; TRBD1 agrees at 8 bases. The germline V gene encodes CDR1 SGHAT and CDR2 FQNNGV. The CDR3 loop spans 14 amino acids. Germline trimming cut 5 bases from V and 7 bases from J; bases unmatched to any gene: 10. The CDR3 DNA is TGTGCCAGCAGCACCCCCAGCAGGGGGCTTGAGCAGTACTTC. Its protein is CASSTPSRGLEQYF.

The chain has TRBV7-6 and TRBJ2-5; D perhaps matches TRBD1 (6 bases). The germline V gene has CDR1 SGHVS and CDR2 FNYEAQ. The CDR3 length is 15 residues. Trimming shortened V by 0 bases and J by 11 bases, and 19 bases separated the two germline ends. The CDR3 nucleotides read TGTGCCAGCAGCTTAGCCCTGGACAGTGCCTACGTGCAGTACTTC. It specifies CASSLALDSAYVQYF.

The chain uses TRBV11-1 and TRBJ2-4, with D hard to call. Germline CDR1 SGHAT, CDR2 FQDESV (reference sequence). The CDR3 spans 14 residues. V shed 5 bases and J shed 9 bases, with 17 bases lying between them. The CDR3 DNA is TGTGCCAGCAGCGCGCAGAGCGAGTTTGGCATTCAGTACTTC. It yields the protein CASSAQSEFGIQYF.

The rearrangement uses TRBV14 and TRBJ2-3; D is uncertain. Trimming cost V 1 base and J 6 bases, with 5 bases left between them. The CDR3 extends over 12 amino acids. Germline lookup yields CDR1 SGHDN and CDR2 FVKESK. DNA for the CDR3: TGTGCCAGCAGCCAAGCCCCGGATACGCAGTATTTT. Protein: CASSQAPDTQYF.